This T cell receptor (beta chain) emerged from a study of neurological immune-mediated disorders. CDR3 length: 15 amino acids. V was pared by 2 bases and J by 2 bases, with 12 bases between. Germline V gives CDR1 GTSNPN, CDR2 SVGIG (reference sequence). Comments on this clonotype: Its antigen is undetermined.

As for the cDNA, it was generated by 5'RACE with 10-nucleotide random UMIs. TCRdb recomputed calls from the 5' RACE reads with MiXCR, one row per CDR3 protein. The data show approximately 70,000 distinct CDR3 sequences, around 4.8% seen once. Study-level results: Subjects shared no identical expanded-clone CDR3 amino acid sequences, suggesting private TCR-beta repertoires in all groups.

The sample comprised PBMCs. This chain links TRBV30 with TRBJ1-4, with D maybe TRBD1 (6 bases). The sequence derives from a woman between 65 and 79 years old with multiple sclerosis. CDR3 region: CAWSPNRVTNEKLFF. CDR3 nucleotides: TGTGCCTGGAGTCCTAACAGGGTGACTAATGAAAAACTGTTTTTT.